The 13 T cell receptor beta chains below were found in one sample sequenced in a study of T-cell reconstitution after alpha-beta-depleted transplantation in children. Unique molecular identifiers were incorporated during preparation of the TCRbeta library. In TCRdb, the PCR reads were re-called with MiXCR into one record per CDR3 protein. Of hundreds of thousands of distinct CDR3 sequences listed, approximately 32% were seen once; the top ten hold less than 2.5%. Sequencing was performed on PBMCs from the stem cell graft donor, taken from the stem cell graft. The receptors were sampled from a human donor who donated a stem cell graft to a child with aplastic anemia.

This clonotype was detected only a few times. J is TRBJ1-1 and V is TRBV6-5, with TRBD1 identical over 7 bases. The germline CDR1 and CDR2 sequences are MNHEY and SVGAGI. The ends lost 3 bases at V and 4 bases at J; junction bases unmatched: 8. The CDR3 has 15 amino acids. CDR3 sequence (DNA): TGTGCCAGCAGTTATCCTGGACAGGTCGGCACTGAAGCTTTCTTT. Protein sequence: CASSYPGQVGTEAFF.

Only a few counts were recorded for this clonotype. The rearrangement joins TRBV28 to TRBJ1-5; no reliable D call. With 1 base removed from V and 0 bases from J, the gap between germline ends came to 10 bases. CDR1 is MDHEN and CDR2 is SYDVKM in the germline V gene. The length of the CDR3 is 16 residues. In DNA, the CDR3 is TGTGCCAGCAGTTTATTTTTCCAGAATAGCAATCAGCCCCAGCATTTT. Encoded protein: CASSLFFQNSNQPQHF.

This clonotype was counted once. The rearrangement joins TRBV11-1 to TRBJ2-6, with 9 bases fitting TRBD1. Germline lookup yields CDR1 SGHAT and CDR2 FQDESV (reference sequence). The junction had 12 bases not matched to a gene; V was cut back by 5 bases and J by 1 base. The CDR3 length is 19 residues. CDR3 loop: CASSPATTGGGSGANVLTF. Written as DNA, the CDR3 is TGTGCCAGCAGCCCGGCGACAACAGGGGGCGGTTCTGGGGCCAACGTCCTGACTTTC.

This clonotype was counted at least ten times. The chain is built from TRBV5-1 and TRBJ2-5, with TRBD1 matching 8 bases. The J segment lost 7 bases and the V segment lost 2 bases, leaving 4 bases of the junction unmatched. The CDR3 covers 13 residues. From germline, CDR1 is SGHRS and CDR2 YFSETQ. CDR3 sequence: CASSFEGTGTQYF. CDR3 bases: TGCGCCAGCAGCTTTGAGGGGACAGGGACCCAGTACTTC.

The rearrangement joins TRBV6-5 to TRBJ2-1, with a possible D match to TRBD2 (5 bases). V was pared by 3 bases and J by 4 bases, with 13 bases between. This CDR3 contains 15 residues. Per the germline V gene, CDR1 is MNHEY and CDR2 is SVGAGI. In DNA, the CDR3 is TGTGCCAGCAGTTATAGGGAGCGCCGTTACAATGAGCAGTTCTTC. It specifies CASSYRERRYNEQFF.

The chain carries TRBV28 and TRBJ1-5, with D possibly being TRBD1 (5 bases). CDR3 length: 14 residues. V gave up 7 bases and J gave up 2 bases, with 12 bases separating them. Germline V gene data show CDR1 as MDHEN and CDR2 as SYDVKM. The CDR3 here is CASIIGGGNQPQHF. The CDR3 region has the DNA TGTGCCAGCATTATCGGGGGTGGCAATCAGCCCCAGCATTTT.

The J gene is TRBJ2-1, the V gene TRBV24-1; TRBD2 might be the D (5 bases). The CDR3 has 14 residues. V shed 5 bases and J shed 2 bases, with 9 bases lying between them. Germline loops: CDR1 KGHDR, CDR2 SFDVKD. The CDR3 coding sequence is TGTGCCACCAGTGCTAGCTACACCTACAATGAGCAGTTCTTC. The encoded protein is CATSASYTYNEQFF.

This chain uses TRBV6-2 or TRBV6-3 with TRBJ2-3, with TRBD2 matching 7 bases. The CDR3 totals 16 residues. Germline V lookup: CDR1 MNHEY, CDR2 SVGEGT. The V gene end was trimmed by 2 bases and the J gene end by 1 base; junction bases not matched to a gene: 6. CDR3 region: CASSYIEAGRTDTQYF. DNA for the CDR3: TGTGCCAGCAGTTACATTGAAGCGGGACGCACAGATACGCAGTATTTT.

The V and J genes are TRBV20-1 and TRBJ2-4, with D perhaps assigned TRBD1 or TRBD2 (5 bases each). CDR3 length: 14 amino acids. Germline-derived CDR1 and CDR2 are DFQATT and SNEGSKA (reference sequence). Between the trimmed V and J ends, which lost 3 bases and 7 bases, there was a span of 16 bases. CDR3 DNA sequence: TGCAGTGCTAGTGGGGGTCAGGGAAGCAACATTCAGTACTTC. As protein: CSASGGQGSNIQYF.

The rearrangement joins TRBV28 to TRBJ1-4; 9 bases match TRBD1. Germline V gene data show CDR1 as MDHEN and CDR2 as SYDVKM. CDR3 length equals 15 residues. J gave up 7 bases and V 3 bases, and 6 bases lay outside the gene matches. CDR3: CASSLGTGIFEKLFF. The CDR3 bases are TGTGCCAGCAGTTTGGGGACAGGGATTTTTGAAAAACTGTTTTTT.

V and J are TRBV4-3 and TRBJ2-1, with 11 bases lining up with TRBD2. The CDR3 runs to 15 residues. V gave up 2 bases and J gave up 9 bases; unmatched junction bases: 6. Looked up from germline, CDR1 is LGHNA and CDR2 is YSLEER. Here the CDR3 reads CASSQILAGESEQFF. The CDR3 DNA is TGCGCCAGCAGCCAAATACTAGCGGGAGAGAGTGAGCAGTTCTTC.

The V call is TRBV15, the J call TRBJ2-5; a possible D gene is TRBD2 (7 bases). The germline V gene encodes CDR1 LNHNV and CDR2 YYDKDF (reference sequence). This CDR3 comprises 14 residues. The V end lost 3 bases, the J end lost 9 bases, and 17 bases lay between the germline ends. The DNA for the CDR3 is TGTGCCACCAGCAGGGGGAGGGGGGGTTTGTCCCAGTACTTC. Translating it yields CATSRGRGGLSQYF.

The V gene is TRBV4-3, the J gene TRBJ1-5; D remains ambiguous. The V and J ends lost 4 bases and 6 bases respectively, with 10 bases between them. The CDR3 consists of 13 residues. The germline V gene has CDR1 LGHNA and CDR2 YSLEER. The CDR3 spells CASSLTHGQPQHF. CDR3 sequence (DNA): TGCGCCAGCAGCCTTACGCACGGTCAGCCCCAGCATTTT.